Below, 21 T cell receptor beta chains from the same sample are listed, as sequenced in a study of shared clonotypes between healthy human individuals. Produced via immunoSEQ multiplex PCR; TCRdb's table is partial and in-frame only. Among about 2.4 million clones listed, roughly 93% were seen once. Sequenced input: naive CD4+ T cells from PBMCs. The subset: CD45RA+ positively selected. Receptors originate from a man aged 18-30 years in good health. Some clones in this sample may be carry-over from other donors' samples.

This rearrangement joins TRBV5-4 to TRBJ1-1; no clear D gene. V dropped 0 bases and J dropped 3 bases, with 18 bases sitting between them. The germline gives CDR1 SGHNT, CDR2 YYREEE (reference sequence). This CDR3 is built from 17 residues. The CDR3 bases are TGTGCCAGCAGCTTGGCGTATTCCTGGACGGGGTACACTGAAGCTTTCTTT. Translation gives CASSLAYSWTGYTEAFF. Full variable domain (missing parts from reference TRBV5-4 and TRBJ1-1): ETGVTQSPTHLIKTRGQQVTLRCSSQSGHNTVSWYQQALGQGPQFIFQYYREEENGRGNFPPRFSGLQFPNYSSELNVNALELDDSALYLCASSLAYSWTGYTEAFFGQGTRLTVV.

This clone was recorded once. J is TRBJ2-7 and V is TRBV27; 8 nucleotides match TRBD2. The CDR3 sequence is 15 residues long. J gave up 4 bases and V 4 bases, and 9 bases lay outside the gene matches. Germline assignment: CDR1 MNHEY and CDR2 SMNVEV (reference sequence). CDR3 residues: CASSSYSGIGYEQYF. The CDR3 region has the DNA TGTGCCAGCAGTTCCTATAGCGGGATTGGGTACGAGCAGTACTTC.

In its sample, this clone was seen once. This sequence joins TRBV2 and TRBJ1-2; D gene ambiguous. Trimming pared 8 bases from V and 8 bases from J, leaving 12 bases between. Germline V gene lookup returns CDR1 SNHLY and CDR2 FYNNEI. CDR3 length equals 11 residues. The CDR3 coding sequence is TGTGCCAGCGAATACGCGGGAGGCTACACCTTC. It is translated as CASEYAGGYTF.

The V call is TRBV5-6, the J call TRBJ2-7; 10 bases fit TRBD1. V shed 2 bases and J 3 bases; nucleotides not matched to a gene: 8. The germline V gene has CDR1 SGHDT and CDR2 YYEEEE. CDR3 size: 16 residues. CDR3 sequence (DNA): TGTGCCAGCAGCTTTGGATACAGGGACAGGGGCTACGAGCAGTACTTC. This codes for CASSFGYRDRGYEQYF.

The gene calls are TRBV7-9 and TRBJ2-5, with 10 bases aligning to TRBD2. The V gene end was trimmed by 4 bases and the J gene end by 7 bases; junction bases not matched to a gene: 9. Germline V lookup: CDR1 SEHNR, CDR2 FQNEAQ (reference sequence). The CDR3 covers 15 residues. The CDR3 DNA follows: TGTGCCAGCAGCTCCATAGCGGGAGGATCCCGGACCCAGTACTTC. This translates into CASSSIAGGSRTQYF.

This chain uses TRBV11-2 with TRBJ2-3; 10 nucleotides match TRBD2. J gave up 7 bases and V 9 bases, and 7 bases lay outside the gene matches. From germline, CDR1 is SGHAT and CDR2 FQNNGV. This CDR3 has 13 residues. The CDR3 DNA sequence: TGTGCCAGTGGGCAAGCGGGAGGGTATACGCAGTATTTT. Residues: CASGQAGGYTQYF.

V gene TRBV28 combines with J gene TRBJ2-3; 8 bases match TRBD2. The CDR3 has 13 amino acids. Looked up from germline, CDR1 is MDHEN and CDR2 is SYDVKM. The ends lost 10 bases at V and 5 bases at J; junction bases unmatched: 8. This chain's CDR3 is CATPGRAKDTQYF. CDR3 nucleotides: TGTGCCACTCCCGGGAGGGCCAAAGATACGCAGTATTTT. Full variable domain (missing parts from reference TRBV28 and TRBJ2-3): DVKVTQSSRYLVKRTGEKVFLECVQDMDHENMFWYRQDPGLGLRLIYFSYDVKMKEKGDIPEGYSVSREKKERFSLILESASTNQTSMYLCATPGRAKDTQYFGPGTRLTVL.

The chain is built from TRBV5-1 and TRBJ2-3; TRBD2 aligns across 8 bases. J gave up 3 bases and V 4 bases, and 13 bases lay outside the gene matches. Germline assignment: CDR1 SGHRS and CDR2 YFSETQ. The CDR3 has 17 residues. Written as DNA, the CDR3 is TGCGCCAGCAGCCAACCGGGCGGGGGGAGTGGTACAGATACGCAGTATTTT. It is translated as CASSQPGGGSGTDTQYF.

The chain combines TRBV28 with TRBJ1-4; 7 positions agree with TRBD1. Germline-derived CDR1 and CDR2 are MDHEN and SYDVKM. V was clipped by 6 bases and J by 6 bases; unmatched bases: 16. CDR3 length: 17 amino acids. CDR3 loop: CASRSPTGAGDDEKLFF. The CDR3 coding sequence is TGTGCCAGCAGATCACCAACAGGGGCCGGAGACGATGAAAAACTGTTTTTT.

V usage is TRBV5-1 and J usage is TRBJ1-1; no clear D. V lost 0 bases to trimming and J lost 7 bases, with 10 bases between them. CDR1 and CDR2 from the germline V gene are SGHRS and YFSETQ. This CDR3 is 13 amino acids long. CDR3 sequence reads: CASSLVPSSEAFF. DNA for the CDR3: TGCGCCAGCAGCTTGGTCCCTAGTAGTGAAGCTTTCTTT. The variable domain in full, with the rest retrieved from reference TRBV5-1 and TRBJ1-1, is KAGVTQTPRYLIKTRGQQVTLSCSPISGHRSVSWYQQTPGQGLQFLFEYFSETQRNKGNFPGRFSGRQFSNSRSEMNVSTLELGDSALYLCASSLVPSSEAFFGQGTRLTVV.

This chain joins TRBV28 and TRBJ1-1, with a tentative D call TRBD1 (6 bases). The CDR3 is made up of 14 amino acids. Trimming shortened V by 7 bases and J by 5 bases, and 17 bases separated the two germline ends. CDR1 is MDHEN and CDR2 is SYDVKM in the germline V gene. The CDR3 DNA reads as TGTGCCAGCATCATCGGGGGCGCGAGAACTGAAGCTTTCTTT. Its protein is CASIIGGARTEAFF.

The genes are TRBV19 and TRBJ1-2; 9 nucleotides align to TRBD1. With V trimmed by 0 bases and J by 4 bases, 9 bases remained unmatched. The CDR3 totals 17 residues. Per the germline V gene, CDR1 is LNHDA and CDR2 is SQIVND (reference sequence). This CDR3 reads CASSIDLLSGQGYGYTF. The CDR3 DNA follows: TGTGCCAGTAGTATAGATCTTCTTTCGGGACAGGGCTATGGCTACACCTTC. The full variable domain, rest sourced from reference TRBV19 and TRBJ1-2, is DGGITQSPKYLFRKEGQNVTLSCEQNLNHDAMYWYRQDPGQGLRLIYYSQIVNDFQKGDIAEGYSVSREKKESFPLTVTSAQKNPTAFYLCASSIDLLSGQGYGYTFGSGTRLTVV.

This clone was seen a single time. The rearrangement uses TRBV27 and TRBJ2-1, with TRBD2 identical over 7 bases. J lost 7 bases, V lost 3 bases, and 12 bases had no gene match. Germline V gene sequence: CDR1 MNHEY, CDR2 SMNVEV (reference sequence). The CDR3 loop spans 16 amino acids. The CDR3 nucleotides read TGTGCCAGCAGTTTTAGCCTTTGGGGGGGGGATAATGAGCAGTTCTTC. As protein: CASSFSLWGGDNEQFF.

To note about this clone: This CDR3 is also generated by other DNA sequences in the sample. The chain employs TRBV28 and TRBJ2-6, with 8 nucleotides matching TRBD1. The V and J ends lost 5 bases and 2 bases, in that order; junction bases with no gene match: 2. Germline V gene sequence: CDR1 MDHEN, CDR2 SYDVKM. The CDR3 is 15 residues long. The CDR3 region has the DNA TGTGCCAGCAGTCAACAGGGGGCTGGGGCCAACGTCCTGACTTTC. Amino acids: CASSQQGAGANVLTF.

DNA of the CDR3: TGTGCCAGCACCCAGTTTAGGTCTAGGGGGGCCAACGTCCTGACTTTC. Its protein is CASTQFRSRGANVLTF. The chain has TRBV27 and TRBJ2-6; D remains ambiguous. Per the germline V gene, CDR1 is MNHEY and CDR2 is SMNVEV (reference sequence). This CDR3 has 16 residues. V was shortened by 7 bases and J by 4 bases, with 17 bases between the two germline ends.

The chain combines TRBV6-6 with TRBJ1-4; D remains unclear. Looked up from germline, CDR1 is MNHNY and CDR2 is SVGAGI (reference sequence). The CDR3 has 16 amino acids. V was trimmed by 0 bases and J by 4 bases, leaving 12 bases between them. In nucleotides, the CDR3 is TGTGCCAGCAGTTACTCCGGCACAGCCTTTAATGAAAAACTGTTTTTT. This codes for CASSYSGTAFNEKLFF.

V gene TRBV6-6 combines with J gene TRBJ1-3; D is uncertain. V lost 4 bases and J lost 0, with 7 bases in between. CDR3 length equals 14 residues. Germline-derived CDR1 and CDR2 are MNHNY and SVGAGI (reference sequence). CDR3 bases: TGTGCCAGCAGTTCCGTGAACTCTGGAAACACCATATATTTT. This gives the protein CASSSVNSGNTIYF.

V and J are TRBV10-3 and TRBJ1-2, with D tentatively TRBD1 (6 bases). Deletions cut 6 bases from V and 7 bases from J, with 12 bases between. CDR3 size: 12 residues. Per the germline V gene, CDR1 is ENHRY and CDR2 is SYGVKD. CDR3 sequence (DNA): TGTGCCATCAGCCTGGACAGCCGTGGCTACACCTTC. It translates to CAISLDSRGYTF.

V gene TRBV7-2 combines with J gene TRBJ2-1; the match to TRBD1 covers 9 bases. This CDR3 has 15 residues. Germline V lookup: CDR1 SGHTA, CDR2 FQGNSA. V lost 5 bases, J lost 6 bases, and 8 bases stayed unmatched. This CDR3 reads CASSHGTGRTNEQFF. CDR3 DNA: TGTGCCAGCAGCCATGGGACAGGGAGAACCAATGAGCAGTTCTTC.

A remark on this clone: Other DNA sequences in this sample translate to the same CDR3. This chain joins TRBV5-1 and TRBJ2-6; no firm D call. Germline loops: CDR1 SGHRS, CDR2 YFSETQ. The CDR3 has 16 residues. Trimming stripped 2 bases from V and 0 bases from J, with 9 bases between. For the CDR3, the DNA is TGCGCCAGCAGCTTAGGGTTGAGCTCTGGGGCCAACGTCCTGACTTTC. The encoded protein is CASSLGLSSGANVLTF.

The CDR3 DNA follows: TGCGCCAGCAGCTTGGAGGCGAGACTAGCGGGTCCCGGGGAGCTGTTTTTT. Its protein is CASSLEARLAGPGELFF. This chain links TRBV5-1 with TRBJ2-2, with 10 bases lining up with TRBD2. This CDR3 is built from 17 residues. From germline, CDR1 is SGHRS and CDR2 YFSETQ. With V trimmed by 0 bases and J by 6 bases, 8 bases remained unmatched.